This T cell receptor (beta chain) derives from a study of technical replicates of blood from several donors. Germline V gene data show CDR1 as MNHNS and CDR2 as SASEGT. Trimming cost V 1 base and J 2 bases; bases outside gene matches: 5. The CDR3 loop spans 16 amino acids. The method was immunoSEQ multiplex PCR; TCRdb's version includes in-frame clones alone and lacks a portion of them. The sample yields roughly 80,000 clones, 90% to 95% seen once. The source material was T cells isolated from PBMCs. V and J are TRBV6-1 and TRBJ2-7; 10 bases line up with TRBD2. The sequence derives from a human donor in good health. The CDR3 coding sequence is TGTGCCAGCAGTGAAGTAGCGGGAGGTGGAACCTACGAGCAGTACTTC. This gives the protein CASSEVAGGGTYEQYF.